A single sample is the source of the 22 T cell receptor beta chains below, sequenced in a study of blood T cells in healthy people across ages. The second PCR ran about 7 to 12 cycles with a sample-barcoded 5' primer and J-beta primers. TCRdb processed the 5' RACE reads anew with MiXCR; each CDR3 protein has one entry. This sample has about 500,000 distinct CDR3 sequences; 24% occur once, and the top ten carry roughly 9.4%. These data were also filed under a second study, of T cells of mothers and their children.

Sequencing was done on a sample of blood. These receptors all come from a boy under 18 in good health.

This clonotype occurred a few times. The chain carries TRBV19 and TRBJ2-1; D is uncertain. Germline V CDR1 and CDR2: LNHDA, SQIVND (reference sequence). The CDR3 has 12 residues. V dropped 4 bases and J dropped 7 bases, with 8 bases sitting between them. The CDR3 nucleotides are TGTGCCAGTAGTAGCCGGGCTAATGAGCAGTTCTTC. Residues: CASSSRANEQFF.

In this sample, this clonotype turned up many times. The V and J genes are TRBV14 and TRBJ2-1, with D tentatively TRBD2 (5 bases). V shed 2 bases and J shed 10 bases, with 9 bases lying between them. This CDR3 comprises 12 residues. Per germline, CDR1 SGHDN and CDR2 FVKESK. The CDR3 sequence is CASSQTRIEQFF. In nucleotides, the CDR3 is TGTGCCAGCAGCCAAACTAGGATAGAGCAGTTCTTC.

DNA for the CDR3: TGCAGTGCTAAGGTACACGGTAACACTGAAGCTTTCTTT. Encoded protein: CSAKVHGNTEAFF. The chain joins TRBV20-1 to TRBJ1-1; D not resolved. Germline V gene sequence: CDR1 DFQATT, CDR2 SNEGSKA (reference sequence). The V end was cut by 4 bases, the J end by 2 bases, with 11 bases between. The CDR3 sequence is 13 residues long.

The genes are TRBV5-1 and TRBJ1-4; D possibly corresponds to TRBD1 (5 bases). V was pared by 3 bases and J by 4 bases, with 10 bases between. The CDR3 is 14 residues long. Germline loops: CDR1 SGHRS, CDR2 YFSETQ. The CDR3 sequence is CASSSRGINEKLFF. The CDR3, as DNA: TGCGCCAGCAGCTCCCGGGGGATTAATGAAAAACTGTTTTTT.

This clonotype was counted many times. J is TRBJ2-7 and V is TRBV29-1; unclear D gene. The CDR3 runs 13 residues. CDR1 and CDR2 (germline): SQVTM, ANQGSEA. Deletions cut 6 bases from V and 1 base from J, with 13 bases between. CDR3 in amino acids: CSVGPGVSYEQYF. CDR3 DNA sequence: TGCAGCGTCGGGCCTGGGGTATCCTACGAGCAGTACTTC.

In its sample, this clonotype was seen a few times. The J gene is TRBJ2-6, the V gene TRBV11-2; D ambiguous. The V end lost 3 bases, the J end lost 2 bases, and 8 bases lay between the germline ends. The CDR3 runs to 15 residues. The germline V gene encodes CDR1 SGHAT and CDR2 FQNNGV. DNA of the CDR3: TGTGCCAGCAGCTTTGGGTTCACTGGGGCCAACGTCCTGACTTTC. It specifies CASSFGFTGANVLTF.

Here the CDR3 reads CASSPRGTSGSYEQYF. For the CDR3, the DNA is TGTGCCAGCTCACCACGGGGGACTAGCGGCTCCTACGAGCAGTACTTC. The rearrangement uses TRBV18 and TRBJ2-7; TRBD2 matches 11 bases. The CDR3 loop spans 16 amino acids. Germline trimming cut 1 base from V and 0 bases from J; bases unmatched to any gene: 2. The germline gives CDR1 KGHSH, CDR2 LQKENI. The full variable domain, completed using reference TRBV18 and TRBJ2-7, is NAGVMQNPRHLVRRRGQEARLRCSPMKGHSHVYWYRQLPEEGLKFMVYLQKENIIDESGMPKERFSAEFPKEGPSILRIQQVVRGDSAAYFCASSPRGTSGSYEQYFGPGTRLTVT.

The chain employs TRBV24-1 and TRBJ1-2; no reliable D call. This CDR3 is built from 14 residues. V was cut by 4 bases and J by 0 bases, with 8 bases left in between. Germline-derived CDR1 and CDR2 are KGHDR and SFDVKD. This CDR3 is CATSDPRTNYGYTF. The DNA for the CDR3 is TGTGCCACCAGTGACCCCAGGACTAACTATGGCTACACCTTC.

The chain has TRBV27 and TRBJ2-5; D remains unclear. CDR3 size: 11 residues. Per the germline V gene, CDR1 is MNHEY and CDR2 is SMNVEV (reference sequence). V lost 3 bases and J lost 8, with 7 bases in between. In DNA form, the CDR3 reads TGTGCCAGCAGTTTTGGACCTACCCAGTACTTC. Its translation is CASSFGPTQYF.

This clonotype showed up just a few times. The chain carries TRBV6-5 and TRBJ2-2; 8 nucleotides match TRBD1. Trimming removed 2 bases from V and 6 bases from J; junction bases left unmatched: 5. Germline V gene sequence: CDR1 MNHEY, CDR2 SVGAGI. The CDR3 runs to 15 residues. The CDR3 DNA reads TGTGCCAGCAGTTACCCCAGGGGGCGCCCCGGGGAGCTGTTTTTT. Its translation is CASSYPRGRPGELFF.

The sample holds many counts of this clonotype. The J gene is TRBJ1-2, the V gene TRBV4-2; D call uncertain. Germline assignment: CDR1 LGHNA and CDR2 YNFKEQ. Trimming pared 2 bases from V and 6 bases from J, leaving 13 bases between. This CDR3 has 14 amino acids. This CDR3 reads CASSQLESIDGYTF. Written as DNA, the CDR3 is TGTGCCAGCAGCCAACTGGAATCGATCGATGGCTACACCTTC.

This clonotype was seen only once. The rearrangement links TRBV11-3 to TRBJ2-3; 8 bases align to TRBD2. The CDR3 runs to 15 residues. Germline values: CDR1 SGHNT, CDR2 YENEEA. Trimming cost V 4 bases and J 4 bases; bases outside gene matches: 7. CDR3 in amino acids: CASSSKGLAPDTQYF. The CDR3 DNA reads as TGTGCCAGCAGCTCAAAAGGACTAGCCCCAGATACGCAGTATTTT. Full variable domain (rest looked up from reference TRBV11-3 and TRBJ2-3): EAGVVQSPRYKIIEKKQPVAFWCNPISGHNTLYWYLQNLGQGPELLIRYENEEAVDDSQLPKDRFSAERLKGVDSTLKIQPAELGDSAVYLCASSSKGLAPDTQYFGPGTRLTVL.

This clonotype has more than one count but fewer than ten. This chain joins TRBV20-1 and TRBJ2-7; 11 positions agree with TRBD2. J was trimmed by 2 bases and V by 3 bases; bases with no gene match: 6. Germline assignment: CDR1 DFQATT and CDR2 SNEGSKA (reference sequence). The CDR3 contains 15 residues. CDR3 amino acids: CSARTSGVSTYEQYF. In DNA form, the CDR3 reads TGCAGTGCTAGGACTAGCGGGGTATCTACCTACGAGCAGTACTTC.

This clonotype appeared a few times. The chain uses TRBV20-1 and TRBJ2-3; D might be TRBD1 or TRBD2, each matching 5 bases. The length of the CDR3 is 15 residues. Germline CDR1 reads DFQATT; CDR2 reads SNEGSKA (reference sequence). The CDR3 DNA reads TGCAGGGTGACGCTGGGGGACGGCCCGACAGATACGCAGTATTTT. Translation: CRVTLGDGPTDTQYF.

The chain joins TRBV6-2 or TRBV6-3 to TRBJ2-7; perhaps TRBD2 as D (7 bases). The V gene lost 8 bases and the J gene lost 5 bases, with 16 bases spanning the gap. This CDR3 has 13 amino acids. The germline V gene has CDR1 MNHEY and CDR2 SVGEGT. CDR3 loop: CASDQTGGDEQYF. CDR3 coding DNA: TGTGCCAGCGATCAAACGGGGGGCGACGAGCAGTACTTC.

This clonotype was observed a handful of times. The chain uses TRBV20-1 and TRBJ2-7; possibly TRBD1 or TRBD2 for D (6 bases each). This CDR3 contains 12 residues. CDR1 and CDR2 (germline): DFQATT, SNEGSKA (reference sequence). The ends were cut back, 6 bases at V and 5 bases at J, with 14 bases in the middle. The CDR3 is CSALDRGHEQYF. The CDR3, as DNA: TGCAGTGCCCTAGACCGGGGGCACGAGCAGTACTTC.

This clonotype was counted only a few times. V gene TRBV4-3 combines with J gene TRBJ2-7, with D perhaps matching TRBD1 (6 bases). The germline gives CDR1 LGHNA, CDR2 YSLEER. The CDR3 consists of 14 residues. The V end lost 4 bases, the J end lost 2 bases, and 12 bases lay between the germline ends. CDR3: CASSPSQGPYEQYF. CDR3 nucleotide sequence: TGCGCCAGCAGCCCTTCCCAGGGGCCCTACGAGCAGTACTTC.

The chain links TRBV28 to TRBJ2-2; the D gene is possibly TRBD1 (6 bases). Germline loops: CDR1 MDHEN, CDR2 SYDVKM. Trimming shortened V by 10 bases and J by 6 bases, and 18 bases separated the two germline ends. The CDR3 runs 14 residues. This CDR3 reads CATSRGGSPGELFF. Written as DNA, the CDR3 is TGTGCCACCTCTCGAGGGGGTTCCCCCGGGGAGCTGTTTTTT.

The table lists this clonotype with a few counts. The chain combines TRBV20-1 with TRBJ2-1, with D uncertain. Germline V CDR1 and CDR2: DFQATT, SNEGSKA (reference sequence). V gave up 6 bases and J gave up 0 bases, with 12 bases separating them. CDR3 size: 14 residues. In DNA, the CDR3 is TGCAGTGCAGAGGACGCTCGCTCCTACAATGAGCAGTTCTTC. As protein: CSAEDARSYNEQFF.

The V gene is TRBV19, the J gene TRBJ2-7; 11 nucleotides match TRBD2. The CDR3 consists of 16 residues. In germline, CDR1 is LNHDA, CDR2 SQIVND (reference sequence). After removal of 1 base from V and 4 bases from J, the junction contained 6 bases not matched to a gene. CDR3 bases: TGTGCCAGTAGTATAGGCCTACTAGCGGGAGATTACGAGCAGTACTTC. Translated: CASSIGLLAGDYEQYF.

The chain employs TRBV15 and TRBJ2-2; D unresolved. From germline, CDR1 is LNHNV and CDR2 YYDKDF (reference sequence). Trimming removed 1 base from V and 8 bases from J, with 11 bases in between. This CDR3 is 14 amino acids long. The CDR3 DNA is TGTGCCACCAGCAGAGCTAGGGTAATAGGGGAGCTGTTTTTT. Its translation: CATSRARVIGELFF.

V is TRBV9 and J is TRBJ2-1; D assignment may be TRBD1 or TRBD2 (5 bases each). The CDR3 consists of 15 residues. The V end lost 3 bases, the J end lost 7 bases, and 17 bases lay between the germline ends. Germline assignment: CDR1 SGDLS and CDR2 YYNGEE. The CDR3 DNA follows: TGTGCCAGCAGCGCACCGGACAAGAGGGCTAATGAGCAGTTCTTC. Its protein product is CASSAPDKRANEQFF. Full variable domain (remainder filled in from reference TRBV9 and TRBJ2-1): DSGVTQTPKHLITATGQRVTLRCSPRSGDLSVYWYQQSLDQGLQFLIQYYNGEERAKGNILERFSAQQFPDLHSELNLSSLELGDSALYFCASSAPDKRANEQFFGPGTRLTVL.